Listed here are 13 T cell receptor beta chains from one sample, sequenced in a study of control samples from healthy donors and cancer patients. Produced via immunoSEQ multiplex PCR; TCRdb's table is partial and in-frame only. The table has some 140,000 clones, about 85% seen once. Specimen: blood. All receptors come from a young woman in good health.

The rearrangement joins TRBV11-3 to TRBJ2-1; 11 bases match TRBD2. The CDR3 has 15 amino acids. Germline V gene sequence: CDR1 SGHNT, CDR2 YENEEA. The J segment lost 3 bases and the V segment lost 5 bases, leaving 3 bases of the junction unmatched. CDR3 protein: CASSTGLAVYNEQFF. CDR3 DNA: TGTGCCAGCAGCACGGGACTAGCGGTCTACAATGAGCAGTTCTTC.

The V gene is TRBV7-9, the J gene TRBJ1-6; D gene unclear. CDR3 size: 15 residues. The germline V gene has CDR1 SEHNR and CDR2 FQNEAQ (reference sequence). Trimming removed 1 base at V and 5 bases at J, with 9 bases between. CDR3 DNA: TGTGCCAGCAGCTTAGACGGCACAAATAATTCACCCCTCCACTTT. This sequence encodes CASSLDGTNNSPLHF.

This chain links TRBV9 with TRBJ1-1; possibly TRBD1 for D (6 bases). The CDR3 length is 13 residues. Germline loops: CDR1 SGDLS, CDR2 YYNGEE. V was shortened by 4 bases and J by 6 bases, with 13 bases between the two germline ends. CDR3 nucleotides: TGTGCCAGCAGCCCACCACAGGGCGCTGAAGCTTTCTTT. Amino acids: CASSPPQGAEAFF.

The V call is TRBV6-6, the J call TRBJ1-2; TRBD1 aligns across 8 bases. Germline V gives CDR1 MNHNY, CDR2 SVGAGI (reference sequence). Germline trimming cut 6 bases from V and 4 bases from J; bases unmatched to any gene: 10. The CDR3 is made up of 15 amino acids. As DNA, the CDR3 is TGTGCCAGCAGCCAGGGACAGGTTGGTCCCTATGGCTACACCTTC. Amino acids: CASSQGQVGPYGYTF.

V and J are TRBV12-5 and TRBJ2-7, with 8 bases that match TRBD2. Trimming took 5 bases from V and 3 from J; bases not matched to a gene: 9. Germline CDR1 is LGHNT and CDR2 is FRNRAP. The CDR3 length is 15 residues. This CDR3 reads CASGAPGTSHYEQYF. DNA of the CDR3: TGTGCTAGTGGTGCCCCAGGGACTAGTCACTACGAGCAGTACTTC. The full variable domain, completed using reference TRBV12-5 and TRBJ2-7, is DARVTQTPRHKVTEMGQEVTMRCQPILGHNTVFWYRQTMMQGLELLAYFRNRAPLDDSGMPKDRFSAEMPDATLATLKIQPSEPRDSAVYFCASGAPGTSHYEQYFGPGTRLTVT.

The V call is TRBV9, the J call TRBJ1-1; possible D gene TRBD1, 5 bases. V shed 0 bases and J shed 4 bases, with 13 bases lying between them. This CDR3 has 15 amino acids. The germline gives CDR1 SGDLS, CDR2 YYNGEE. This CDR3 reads CASSVEGVRVTEAFF. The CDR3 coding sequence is TGTGCCAGCAGCGTAGAAGGGGTCCGTGTCACTGAAGCTTTCTTT.

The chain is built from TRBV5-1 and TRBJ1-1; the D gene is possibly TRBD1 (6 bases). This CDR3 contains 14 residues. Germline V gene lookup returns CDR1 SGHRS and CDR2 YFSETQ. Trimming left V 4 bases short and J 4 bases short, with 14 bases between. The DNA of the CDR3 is TGCGCCAGCAGCGCGCAGGGGAGTGTCACTGAAGCTTTCTTT. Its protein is CASSAQGSVTEAFF.

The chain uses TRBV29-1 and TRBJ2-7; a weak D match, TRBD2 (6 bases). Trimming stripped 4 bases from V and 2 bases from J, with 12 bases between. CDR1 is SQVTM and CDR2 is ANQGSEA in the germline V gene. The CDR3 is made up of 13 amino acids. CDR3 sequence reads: CSVGASAPYEQYF. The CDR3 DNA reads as TGCAGCGTTGGGGCTAGCGCCCCCTACGAGCAGTACTTC.

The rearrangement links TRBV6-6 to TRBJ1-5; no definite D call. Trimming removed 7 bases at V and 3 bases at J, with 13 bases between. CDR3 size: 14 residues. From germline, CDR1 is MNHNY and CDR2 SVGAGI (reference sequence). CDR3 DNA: TGTGCCAGCACCACCGGCGGACTCAATCAGCCCCAGCATTTT. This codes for CASTTGGLNQPQHF.

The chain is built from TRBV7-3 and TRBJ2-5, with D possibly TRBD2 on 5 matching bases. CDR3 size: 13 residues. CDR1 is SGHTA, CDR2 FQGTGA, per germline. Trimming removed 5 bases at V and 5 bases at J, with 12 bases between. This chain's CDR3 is CASSRGHEETQYF. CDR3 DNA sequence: TGTGCCAGCAGCCGCGGGCATGAGGAGACCCAGTACTTC.

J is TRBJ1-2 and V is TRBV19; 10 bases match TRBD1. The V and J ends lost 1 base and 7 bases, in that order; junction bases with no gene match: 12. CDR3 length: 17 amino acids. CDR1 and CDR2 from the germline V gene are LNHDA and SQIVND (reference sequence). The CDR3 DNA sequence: TGTGCCAGTAGTATAGGACCCATCCGACAGGGGGCGAGTGGCTACACCTTC. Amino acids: CASSIGPIRQGASGYTF. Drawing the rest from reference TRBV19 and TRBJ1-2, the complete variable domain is DGGITQSPKYLFRKEGQNVTLSCEQNLNHDAMYWYRQDPGQGLRLIYYSQIVNDFQKGDIAEGYSVSREKKESFPLTVTSAQKNPTAFYLCASSIGPIRQGASGYTFGSGTRLTVV.

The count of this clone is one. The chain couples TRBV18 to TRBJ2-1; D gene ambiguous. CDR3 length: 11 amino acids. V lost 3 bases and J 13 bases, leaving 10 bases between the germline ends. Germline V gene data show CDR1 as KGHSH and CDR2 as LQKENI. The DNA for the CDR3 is TGTGCCAGCTCACCGACCGGACCCCAGTTCTTC. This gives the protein CASSPTGPQFF.

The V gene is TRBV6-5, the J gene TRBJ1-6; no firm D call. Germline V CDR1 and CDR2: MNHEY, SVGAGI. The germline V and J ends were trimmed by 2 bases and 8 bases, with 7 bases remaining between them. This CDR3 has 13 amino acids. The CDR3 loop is CASSYRRDSPLHF. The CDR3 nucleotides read TGTGCCAGCAGTTACAGGCGGGATTCACCCCTCCACTTT.